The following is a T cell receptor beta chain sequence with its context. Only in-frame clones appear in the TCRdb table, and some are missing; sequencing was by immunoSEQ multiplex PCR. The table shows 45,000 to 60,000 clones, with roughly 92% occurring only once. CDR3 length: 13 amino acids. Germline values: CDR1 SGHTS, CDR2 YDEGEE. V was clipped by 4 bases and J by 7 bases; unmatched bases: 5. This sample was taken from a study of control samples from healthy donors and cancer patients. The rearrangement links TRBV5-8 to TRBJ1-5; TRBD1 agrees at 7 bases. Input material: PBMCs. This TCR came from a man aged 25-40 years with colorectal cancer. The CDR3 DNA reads TGTGCCAGCAGCGAAGACAGGGACCAGCCCCAGCATTTT. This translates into CASSEDRDQPQHF.